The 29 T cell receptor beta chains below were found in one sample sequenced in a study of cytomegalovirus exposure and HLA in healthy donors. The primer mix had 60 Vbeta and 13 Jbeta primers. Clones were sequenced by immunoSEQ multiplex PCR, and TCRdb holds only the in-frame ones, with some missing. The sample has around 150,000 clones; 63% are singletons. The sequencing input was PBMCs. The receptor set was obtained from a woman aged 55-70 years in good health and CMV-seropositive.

For the CDR3, the DNA is TGTGCCAGCTCACTACAGGCTTCTGGAAACACCATATATTTT. Its translation: CASSLQASGNTIYF. The V gene is TRBV18, the J gene TRBJ1-3; D is possibly TRBD1 (5 bases). The CDR3 is 14 residues long. Looked up from germline, CDR1 is KGHSH and CDR2 is LQKENI. V was cut by 4 bases and J by 1 base, with 8 bases left in between.

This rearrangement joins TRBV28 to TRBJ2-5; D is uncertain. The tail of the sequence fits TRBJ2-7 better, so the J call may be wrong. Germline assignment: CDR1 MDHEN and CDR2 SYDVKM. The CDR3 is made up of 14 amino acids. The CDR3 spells CASSYHGIGSEQYF. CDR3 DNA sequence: TGTGCCAGCAGCTACCACGGTATCGGTTCCGAGCAGTACTTC.

CDR3 nucleotides: TGTGCCAGCAGTGAAACTAGCGGGCAGGCATCGTTTACCCAGTACTTC. It encodes CASSETSGQASFTQYF. The V and J genes are TRBV28 and TRBJ2-5, with 9 bases aligning to TRBD2. V gave up 5 bases and J gave up 8 bases; unmatched junction bases: 15. The CDR3 spans 16 residues. CDR1 is MDHEN, CDR2 SYDVKM, per germline.

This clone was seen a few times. CDR3 DNA: TGTGCCAGCAGCTCCGGGCTTTGGACAGGGGAAGATGAAAAACTGTTTTTT. Translation gives CASSSGLWTGEDEKLFF. This chain links TRBV7-2 with TRBJ1-4; 9 nucleotides align to TRBD1. V was clipped by 4 bases and J by 6 bases; unmatched bases: 12. The germline gives CDR1 SGHTA, CDR2 FQGNSA. There are 17 residues in the CDR3.

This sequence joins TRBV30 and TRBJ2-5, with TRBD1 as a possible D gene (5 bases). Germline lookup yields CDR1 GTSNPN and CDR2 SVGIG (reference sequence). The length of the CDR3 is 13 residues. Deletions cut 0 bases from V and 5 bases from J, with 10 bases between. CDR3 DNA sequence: TGTGCCTGGAGTGTAGTAGGGGTCGAGACCCAGTACTTC. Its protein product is CAWSVVGVETQYF.

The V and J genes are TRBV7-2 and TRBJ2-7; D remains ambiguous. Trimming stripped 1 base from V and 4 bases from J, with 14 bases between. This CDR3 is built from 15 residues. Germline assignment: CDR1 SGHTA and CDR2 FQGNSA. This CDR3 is CASSLDSGLVYEQYF. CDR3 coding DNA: TGTGCCAGCAGCTTAGACTCAGGTTTGGTATACGAGCAGTACTTC.

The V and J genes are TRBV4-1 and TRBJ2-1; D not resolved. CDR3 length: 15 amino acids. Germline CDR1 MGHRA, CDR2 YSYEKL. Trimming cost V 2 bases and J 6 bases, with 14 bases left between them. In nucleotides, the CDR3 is TGCGCCAGCAGCCAAACCTTAACCCTAGTCAATGAGCAGTTCTTC. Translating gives CASSQTLTLVNEQFF.

The CDR3 DNA sequence: TGTGCCAGCTCACCGAGGACAGTTCCCGAAGCTTTCTTT. The encoded protein is CASSPRTVPEAFF. The chain is built from TRBV18 and TRBJ1-1; TRBD1 is a possible D gene (6 bases). Germline V gene lookup returns CDR1 KGHSH and CDR2 LQKENI. The CDR3 is made up of 13 amino acids. V shed 3 bases and J shed 8 bases, with 13 bases lying between them.

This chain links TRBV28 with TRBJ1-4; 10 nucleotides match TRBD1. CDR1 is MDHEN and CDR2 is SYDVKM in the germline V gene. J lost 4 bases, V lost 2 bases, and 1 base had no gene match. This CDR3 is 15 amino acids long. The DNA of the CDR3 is TGTGCCAGCAGTTTAGACAGGGGGCTTAATGAAAAACTGTTTTTT. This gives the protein CASSLDRGLNEKLFF.

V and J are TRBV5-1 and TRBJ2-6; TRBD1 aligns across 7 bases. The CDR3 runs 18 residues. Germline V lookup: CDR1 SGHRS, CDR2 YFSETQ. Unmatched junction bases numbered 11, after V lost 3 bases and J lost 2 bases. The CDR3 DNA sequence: TGCGCCAGCAGCTCAGACAATTTAGGGACAGCTGGGGCCAACGTCCTGACTTTC. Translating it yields CASSSDNLGTAGANVLTF.

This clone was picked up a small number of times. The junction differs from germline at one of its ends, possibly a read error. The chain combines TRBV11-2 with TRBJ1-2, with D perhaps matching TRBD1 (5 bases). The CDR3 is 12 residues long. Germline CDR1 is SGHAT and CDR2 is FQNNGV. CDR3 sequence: CDSSPGREGYTF. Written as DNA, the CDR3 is TGTGACAGCTCCCCGGGCAGGGAAGGCTACACCTTC.

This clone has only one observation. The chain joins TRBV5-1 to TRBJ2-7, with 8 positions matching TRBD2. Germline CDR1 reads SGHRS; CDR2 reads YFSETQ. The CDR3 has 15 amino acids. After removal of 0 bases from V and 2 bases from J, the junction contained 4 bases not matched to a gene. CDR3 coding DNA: TGCGCCAGCAGCTTGGAGGGACTAGTAGCCTACGAGCAGTACTTC. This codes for CASSLEGLVAYEQYF.

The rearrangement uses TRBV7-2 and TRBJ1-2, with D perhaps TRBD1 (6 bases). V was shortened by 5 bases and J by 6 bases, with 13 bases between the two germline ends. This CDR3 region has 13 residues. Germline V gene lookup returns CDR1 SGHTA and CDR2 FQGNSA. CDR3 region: CASSQSNRDGYTF. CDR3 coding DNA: TGTGCCAGCAGCCAATCAAACAGGGATGGCTACACCTTC.

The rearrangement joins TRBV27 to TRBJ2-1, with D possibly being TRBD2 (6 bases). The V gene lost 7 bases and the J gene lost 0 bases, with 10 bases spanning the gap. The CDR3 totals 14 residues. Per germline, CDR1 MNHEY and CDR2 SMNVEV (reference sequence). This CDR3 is CASTGLSSYNEQFF. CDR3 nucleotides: TGTGCCAGCACTGGACTAAGCTCCTACAATGAGCAGTTCTTC.

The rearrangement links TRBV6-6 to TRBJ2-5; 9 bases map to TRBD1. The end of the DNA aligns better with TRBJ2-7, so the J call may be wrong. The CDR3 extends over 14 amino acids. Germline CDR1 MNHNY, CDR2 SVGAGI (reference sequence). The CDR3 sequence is CASSWGQGIYEQYF. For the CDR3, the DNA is TGTGCCAGCAGTTGGGGACAGGGAATATACGAGCAGTACTTC.

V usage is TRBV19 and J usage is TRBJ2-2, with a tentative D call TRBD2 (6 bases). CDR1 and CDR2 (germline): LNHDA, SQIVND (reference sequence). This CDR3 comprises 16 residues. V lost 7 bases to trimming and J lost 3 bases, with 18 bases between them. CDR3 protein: CASTSPGTGDTGELFF. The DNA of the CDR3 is TGTGCCAGTACCTCACCCGGGACTGGAGACACCGGGGAGCTGTTTTTT.

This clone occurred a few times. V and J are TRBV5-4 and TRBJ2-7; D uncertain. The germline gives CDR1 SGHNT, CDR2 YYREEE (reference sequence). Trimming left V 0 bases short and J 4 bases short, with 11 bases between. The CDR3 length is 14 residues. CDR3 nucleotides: TGTGCCAGCAGCTTGGACAGCCTCCCATACGAGCAGTACTTC. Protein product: CASSLDSLPYEQYF. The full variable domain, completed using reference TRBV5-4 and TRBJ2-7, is ETGVTQSPTHLIKTRGQQVTLRCSSQSGHNTVSWYQQALGQGPQFIFQYYREEENGRGNFPPRFSGLQFPNYSSELNVNALELDDSALYLCASSLDSLPYEQYFGPGTRLTVT.

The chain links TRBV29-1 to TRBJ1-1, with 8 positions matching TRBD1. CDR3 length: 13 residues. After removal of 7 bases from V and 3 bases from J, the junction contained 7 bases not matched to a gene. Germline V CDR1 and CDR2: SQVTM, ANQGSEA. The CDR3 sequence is CSGTAGGDTEAFF. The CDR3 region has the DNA TGCAGCGGGACCGCAGGGGGCGACACTGAAGCTTTCTTT.

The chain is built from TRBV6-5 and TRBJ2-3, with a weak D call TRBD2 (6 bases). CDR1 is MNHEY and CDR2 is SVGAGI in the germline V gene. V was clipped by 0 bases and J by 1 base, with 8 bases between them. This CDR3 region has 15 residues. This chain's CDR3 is CASSYSVAGTDTQYF. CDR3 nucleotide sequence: TGTGCCAGCAGTTACTCAGTAGCGGGCACAGATACGCAGTATTTT.

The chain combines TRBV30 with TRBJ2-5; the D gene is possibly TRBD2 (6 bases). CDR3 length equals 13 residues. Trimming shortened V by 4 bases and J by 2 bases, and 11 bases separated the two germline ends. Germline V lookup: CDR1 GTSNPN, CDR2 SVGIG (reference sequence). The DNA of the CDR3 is TGTGCCTGGAATGGGAGGACGCAAGAGACCCAGTACTTC. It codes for CAWNGRTQETQYF.

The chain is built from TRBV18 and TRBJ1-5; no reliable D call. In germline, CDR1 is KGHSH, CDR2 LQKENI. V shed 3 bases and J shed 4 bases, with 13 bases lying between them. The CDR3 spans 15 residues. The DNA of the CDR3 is TGTGCCAGCTCACCGTCTTCGCAGGTTAATCAGCCCCAGCATTTT. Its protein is CASSPSSQVNQPQHF.

The CDR3 DNA sequence: TGCGCCAGCAGGGACAGGGCTGGGGCCAACGTCCTGACTTTC. Protein product: CASRDRAGANVLTF. The J gene is TRBJ2-6, the V gene TRBV5-1; 8 bases fit TRBD1. V was pared by 5 bases and J by 2 bases, with 0 bases of the junction left unmatched. The CDR3 sequence is 14 residues long. CDR1 SGHRS and CDR2 YFSETQ come from the germline V gene.

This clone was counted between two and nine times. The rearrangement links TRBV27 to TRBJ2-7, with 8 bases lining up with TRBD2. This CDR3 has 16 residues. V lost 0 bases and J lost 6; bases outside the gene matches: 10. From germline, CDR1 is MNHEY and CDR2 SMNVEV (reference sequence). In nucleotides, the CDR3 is TGTGCCAGCAGTTTATCGATTGGTAGCGGGATGGGCGAGCAGTACTTC. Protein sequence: CASSLSIGSGMGEQYF.

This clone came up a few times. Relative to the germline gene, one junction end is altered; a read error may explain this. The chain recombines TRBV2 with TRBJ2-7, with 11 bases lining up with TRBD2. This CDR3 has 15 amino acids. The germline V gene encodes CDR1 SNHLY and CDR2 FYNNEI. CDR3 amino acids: CASREGTSGPYEQYF. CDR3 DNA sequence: TGTGCCAGCAGAGAAGGGACTAGCGGCCCCTACGAGCAGTACTTC.

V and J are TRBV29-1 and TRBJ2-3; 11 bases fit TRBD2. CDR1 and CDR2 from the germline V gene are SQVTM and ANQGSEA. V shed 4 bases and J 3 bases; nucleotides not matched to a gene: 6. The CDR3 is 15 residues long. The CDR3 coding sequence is TGCAGCGTTGTCTGGGCTAGCGGGAGGACAGATACGCAGTATTTT. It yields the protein CSVVWASGRTDTQYF.

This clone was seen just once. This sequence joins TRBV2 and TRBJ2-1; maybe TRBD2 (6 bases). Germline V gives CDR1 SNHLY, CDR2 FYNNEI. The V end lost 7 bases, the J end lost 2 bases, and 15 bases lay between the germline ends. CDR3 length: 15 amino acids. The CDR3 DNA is TGTGCCAGCATGGGGCGGGAAGGGGCCTACAATGAGCAGTTCTTC. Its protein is CASMGREGAYNEQFF.

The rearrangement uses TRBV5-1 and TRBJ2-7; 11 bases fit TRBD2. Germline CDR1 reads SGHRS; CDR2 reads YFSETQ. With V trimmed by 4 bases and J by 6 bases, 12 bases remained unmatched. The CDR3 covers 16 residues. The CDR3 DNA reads TGCGCCAGCAGCCGGTCCGGACTAGCGGGCCTCCGCGAGCAGTACTTC. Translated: CASSRSGLAGLREQYF.

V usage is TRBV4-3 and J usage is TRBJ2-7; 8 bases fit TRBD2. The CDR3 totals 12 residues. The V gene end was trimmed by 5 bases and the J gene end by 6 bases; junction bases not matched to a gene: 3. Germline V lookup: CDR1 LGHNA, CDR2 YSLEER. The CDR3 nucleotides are TGCGCCAGCAGCACAACTAGCGGCGAGCAGTACTTC. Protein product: CASSTTSGEQYF.

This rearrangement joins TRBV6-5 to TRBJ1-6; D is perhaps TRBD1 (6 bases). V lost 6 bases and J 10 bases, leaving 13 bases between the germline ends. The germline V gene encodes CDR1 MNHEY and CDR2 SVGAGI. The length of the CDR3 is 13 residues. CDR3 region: CASRRRQESPLHF. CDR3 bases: TGTGCCAGCAGACGGCGACAGGAATCACCCCTCCACTTT.